The present T cell receptor (beta chain) was sequenced within a study of T cell changes during pregnancy in multiple sclerosis. The table came from immunoSEQ multiplex PCR; TCRdb's copy has only in-frame clones and leaves some out. The table includes 45,000 to 70,000 clones, around 90% detected once. The germline V gene encodes CDR1 SGHRS and CDR2 YFSETQ. The CDR3 is 13 amino acids. Trimming shortened V by 4 bases and J by 4 bases, and 9 bases separated the two germline ends. The chain joins TRBV5-1 to TRBJ2-1, with a possible D match to TRBD1 (6 bases). The sequence was collected from a female donor with multiple sclerosis, enrolled in a pregnancy study. The sequences come from CD4+ T cells from peripheral blood mononuclear cells, collected in the second trimester of pregnancy. Here the CDR3 reads CASSPQGYNEQFF. In nucleotides, the CDR3 is TGCGCCAGCAGCCCACAGGGTTACAATGAGCAGTTCTTC.